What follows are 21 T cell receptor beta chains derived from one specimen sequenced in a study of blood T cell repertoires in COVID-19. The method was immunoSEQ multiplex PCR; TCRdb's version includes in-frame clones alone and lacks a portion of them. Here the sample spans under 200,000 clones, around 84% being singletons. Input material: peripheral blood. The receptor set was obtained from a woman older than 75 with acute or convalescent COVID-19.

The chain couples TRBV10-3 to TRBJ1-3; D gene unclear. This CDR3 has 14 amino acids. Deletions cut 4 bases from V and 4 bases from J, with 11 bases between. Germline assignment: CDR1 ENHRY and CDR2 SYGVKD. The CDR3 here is CAISAPDLGNTIYF. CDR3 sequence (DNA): TGTGCCATCAGTGCCCCAGACTTGGGAAACACCATATATTTT.

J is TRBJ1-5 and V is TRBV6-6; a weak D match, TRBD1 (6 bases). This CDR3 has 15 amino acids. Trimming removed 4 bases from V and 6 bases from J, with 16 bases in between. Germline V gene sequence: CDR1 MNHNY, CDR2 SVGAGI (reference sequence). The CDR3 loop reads CASSSRNRVGQPQHF. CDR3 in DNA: TGTGCCAGCAGTTCCCGAAACAGGGTGGGTCAGCCCCAGCATTTT.

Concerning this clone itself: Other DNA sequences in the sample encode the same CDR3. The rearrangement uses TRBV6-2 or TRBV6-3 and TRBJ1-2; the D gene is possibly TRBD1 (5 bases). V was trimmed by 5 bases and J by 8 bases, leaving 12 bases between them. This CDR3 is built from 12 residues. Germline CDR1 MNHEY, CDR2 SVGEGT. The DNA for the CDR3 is TGTGCCAGCAGTATGCAGGGTCTCGGCTACACCTTC. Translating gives CASSMQGLGYTF.

CDR3: CASSRGTNEQFF. The DNA of the CDR3 is TGTGCCAGCAGCAGGGGTACCAATGAGCAGTTCTTC. The chain has TRBV5-6 and TRBJ2-1, with D perhaps TRBD1 (5 bases). CDR3 length: 12 residues. CDR1 SGHDT and CDR2 YYEEEE come from the germline V gene. The V end lost 4 bases, the J end lost 6 bases, and 8 bases lay between the germline ends.

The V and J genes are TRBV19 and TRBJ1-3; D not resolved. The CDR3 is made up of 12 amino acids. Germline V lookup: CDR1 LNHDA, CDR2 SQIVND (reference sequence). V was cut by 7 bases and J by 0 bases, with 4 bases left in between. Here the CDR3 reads CASMSSGNTIYF. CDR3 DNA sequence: TGTGCCAGTATGAGCTCTGGAAACACCATATATTTT.

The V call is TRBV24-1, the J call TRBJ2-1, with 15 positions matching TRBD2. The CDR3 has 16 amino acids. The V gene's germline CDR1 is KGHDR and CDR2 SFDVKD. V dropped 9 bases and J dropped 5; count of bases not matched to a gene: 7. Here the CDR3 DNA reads TGTGCCACCCGAGGGACTAGCGGGAGGTCGAACAATGAGCAGTTCTTC. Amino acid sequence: CATRGTSGRSNNEQFF.

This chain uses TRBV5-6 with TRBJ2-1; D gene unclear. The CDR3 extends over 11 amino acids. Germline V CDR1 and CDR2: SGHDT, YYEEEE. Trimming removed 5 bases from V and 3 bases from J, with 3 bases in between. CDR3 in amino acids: CASSYYNEQFF. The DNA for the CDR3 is TGTGCCAGCAGTTACTACAATGAGCAGTTCTTC.

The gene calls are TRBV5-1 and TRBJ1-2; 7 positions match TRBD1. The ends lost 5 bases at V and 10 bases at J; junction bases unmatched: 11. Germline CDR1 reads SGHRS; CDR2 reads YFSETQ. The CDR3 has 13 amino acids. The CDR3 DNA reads TGCGCCAGCAGTCTCGGGACAGTTAGTCACTACACCTTC. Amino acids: CASSLGTVSHYTF.

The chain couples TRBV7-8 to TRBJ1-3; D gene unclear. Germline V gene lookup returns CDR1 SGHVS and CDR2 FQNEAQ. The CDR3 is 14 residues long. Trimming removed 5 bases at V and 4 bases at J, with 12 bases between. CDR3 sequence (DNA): TGTGCCAGCAGCCGAGACTACCCCGGAAACACCATATATTTT. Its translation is CASSRDYPGNTIYF.

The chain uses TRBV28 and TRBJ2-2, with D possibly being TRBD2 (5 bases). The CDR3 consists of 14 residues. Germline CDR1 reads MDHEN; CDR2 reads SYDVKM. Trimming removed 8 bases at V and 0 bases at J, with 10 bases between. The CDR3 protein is CASVPGANTGELFF. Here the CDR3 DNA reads TGTGCCAGCGTGCCCGGGGCGAACACCGGGGAGCTGTTTTTT.

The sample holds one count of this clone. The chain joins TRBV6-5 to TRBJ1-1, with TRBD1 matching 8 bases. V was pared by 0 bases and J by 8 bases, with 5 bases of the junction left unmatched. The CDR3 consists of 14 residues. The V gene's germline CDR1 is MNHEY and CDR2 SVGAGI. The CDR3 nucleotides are TGTGCCAGCAGTTACTCCCGCAGGGGGCAGGAAGCTTTCTTT. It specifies CASSYSRRGQEAFF.

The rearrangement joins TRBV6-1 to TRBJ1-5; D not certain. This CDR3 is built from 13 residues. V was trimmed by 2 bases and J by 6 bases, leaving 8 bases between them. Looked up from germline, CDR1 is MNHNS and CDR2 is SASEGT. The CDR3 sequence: CASSEHTVQPQHF. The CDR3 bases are TGTGCCAGCAGTGAACACACAGTTCAGCCCCAGCATTTT.

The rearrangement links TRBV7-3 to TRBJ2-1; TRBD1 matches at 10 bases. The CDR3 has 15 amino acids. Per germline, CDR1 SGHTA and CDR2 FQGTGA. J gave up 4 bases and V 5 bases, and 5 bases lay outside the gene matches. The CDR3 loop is CASSVDRGAYNEQFF. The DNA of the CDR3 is TGTGCCAGCAGCGTGGACAGGGGGGCTTACAATGAGCAGTTCTTC.

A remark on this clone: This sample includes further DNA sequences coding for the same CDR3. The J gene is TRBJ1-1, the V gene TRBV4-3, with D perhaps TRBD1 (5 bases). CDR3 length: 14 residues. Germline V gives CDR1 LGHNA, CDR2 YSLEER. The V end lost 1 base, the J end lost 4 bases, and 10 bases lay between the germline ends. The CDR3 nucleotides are TGCGCCAGCAGCCAAGGGGCAGGGTCCACTGAAGCTTTCTTT. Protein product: CASSQGAGSTEAFF.

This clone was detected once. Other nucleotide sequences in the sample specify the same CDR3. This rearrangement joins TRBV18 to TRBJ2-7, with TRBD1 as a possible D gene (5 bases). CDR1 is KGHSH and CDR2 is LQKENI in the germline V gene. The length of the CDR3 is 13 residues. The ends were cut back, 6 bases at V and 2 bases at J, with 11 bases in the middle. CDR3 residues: CASSPDRTYEQYF. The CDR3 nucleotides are TGTGCCAGCTCCCCAGACAGAACCTACGAGCAGTACTTC.

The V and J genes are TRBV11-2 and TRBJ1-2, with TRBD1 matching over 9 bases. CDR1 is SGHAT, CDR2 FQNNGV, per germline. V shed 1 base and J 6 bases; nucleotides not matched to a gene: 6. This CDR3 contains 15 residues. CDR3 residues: CASSLVGTGFDGYTF. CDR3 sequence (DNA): TGTGCCAGCAGCTTAGTAGGGACAGGGTTTGATGGCTACACCTTC.

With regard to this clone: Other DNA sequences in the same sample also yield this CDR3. DNA of the CDR3: TGTGCCAGCAGTTATCGTTTACGGGACACTGAAGCTTTCTTT. Translating gives CASSYRLRDTEAFF. The chain links TRBV6-5 to TRBJ1-1, with D hard to call. V lost 3 bases, J lost 3 bases, and 11 bases lay in between. The CDR3 has 14 residues. Germline V gene sequence: CDR1 MNHEY, CDR2 SVGAGI.

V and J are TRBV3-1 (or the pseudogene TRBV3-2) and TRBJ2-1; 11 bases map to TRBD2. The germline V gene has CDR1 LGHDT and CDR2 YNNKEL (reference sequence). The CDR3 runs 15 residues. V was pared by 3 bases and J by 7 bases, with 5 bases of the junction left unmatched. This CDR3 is CASSQNSGRGNEQFF. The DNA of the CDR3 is TGTGCCAGCAGCCAGAATAGCGGGAGGGGGAATGAGCAGTTCTTC.

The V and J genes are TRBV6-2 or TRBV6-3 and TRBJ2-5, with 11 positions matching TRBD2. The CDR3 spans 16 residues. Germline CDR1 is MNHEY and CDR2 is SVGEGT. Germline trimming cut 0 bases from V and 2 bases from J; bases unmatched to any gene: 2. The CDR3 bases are TGTGCCAGCAGTTACTCGGGACTAGCGGTACAAGAGACCCAGTACTTC. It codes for CASSYSGLAVQETQYF.

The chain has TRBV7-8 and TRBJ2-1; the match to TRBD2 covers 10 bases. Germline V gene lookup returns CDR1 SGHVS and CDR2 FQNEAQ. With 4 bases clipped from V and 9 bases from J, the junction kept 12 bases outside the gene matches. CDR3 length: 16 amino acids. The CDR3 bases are TGTGCCAGCAGCTCGGGAGCGGGAGGGCCGGGCGCTGAGCAGTTCTTC. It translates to CASSSGAGGPGAEQFF. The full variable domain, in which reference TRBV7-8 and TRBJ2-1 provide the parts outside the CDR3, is GAGVSQSPRYKVAKRGQDVALRCDPISGHVSLFWYQQALGQGPEFLTYFQNEAQLDKSGLPSDRFFAERPEGSVSTLKIQRTQQEDSAVYLCASSSGAGGPGAEQFFGPGTRLTVL.

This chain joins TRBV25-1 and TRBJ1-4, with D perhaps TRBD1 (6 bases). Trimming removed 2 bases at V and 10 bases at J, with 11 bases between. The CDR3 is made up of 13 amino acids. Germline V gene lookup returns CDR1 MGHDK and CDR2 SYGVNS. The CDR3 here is CASSEMQGRKLFF. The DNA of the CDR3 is TGTGCCAGCAGTGAAATGCAGGGGCGAAAACTGTTTTTT.